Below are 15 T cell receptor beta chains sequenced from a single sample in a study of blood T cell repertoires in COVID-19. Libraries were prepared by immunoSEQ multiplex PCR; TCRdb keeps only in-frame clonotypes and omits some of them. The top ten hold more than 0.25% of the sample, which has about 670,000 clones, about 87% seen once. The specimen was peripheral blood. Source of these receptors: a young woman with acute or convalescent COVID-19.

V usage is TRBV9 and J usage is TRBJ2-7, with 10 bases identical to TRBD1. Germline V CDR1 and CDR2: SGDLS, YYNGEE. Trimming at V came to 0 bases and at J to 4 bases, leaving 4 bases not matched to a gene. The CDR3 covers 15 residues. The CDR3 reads CASSVVGTGVYEQYF. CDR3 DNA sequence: TGTGCCAGCAGCGTAGTGGGGACAGGGGTTTACGAGCAGTACTTC. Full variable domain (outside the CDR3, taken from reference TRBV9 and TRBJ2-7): DSGVTQTPKHLITATGQRVTLRCSPRSGDLSVYWYQQSLDQGLQFLIQYYNGEERAKGNILERFSAQQFPDLHSELNLSSLELGDSALYFCASSVVGTGVYEQYFGPGTRLTVT.

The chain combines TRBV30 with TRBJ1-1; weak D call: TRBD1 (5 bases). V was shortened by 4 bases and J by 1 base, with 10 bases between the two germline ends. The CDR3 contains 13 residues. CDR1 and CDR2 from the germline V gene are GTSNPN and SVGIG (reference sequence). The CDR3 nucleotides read TGTGCCTGGAACCAAGACAGGAACACTGAAGCTTTCTTT. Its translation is CAWNQDRNTEAFF.

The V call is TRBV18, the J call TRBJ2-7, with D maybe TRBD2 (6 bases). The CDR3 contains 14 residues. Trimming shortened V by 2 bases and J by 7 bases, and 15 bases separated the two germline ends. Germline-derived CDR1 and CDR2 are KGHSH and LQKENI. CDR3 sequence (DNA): TGTGCCAGCTCACCAGGGGACTCCTGGTGGGAGCAGTACTTC. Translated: CASSPGDSWWEQYF.

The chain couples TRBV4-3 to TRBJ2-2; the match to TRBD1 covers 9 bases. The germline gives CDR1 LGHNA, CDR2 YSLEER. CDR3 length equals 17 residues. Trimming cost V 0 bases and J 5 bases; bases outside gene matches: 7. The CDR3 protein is CASSQDHGTGWTGELFF. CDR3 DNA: TGCGCCAGCAGCCAAGATCATGGGACAGGGTGGACCGGGGAGCTGTTTTTT.

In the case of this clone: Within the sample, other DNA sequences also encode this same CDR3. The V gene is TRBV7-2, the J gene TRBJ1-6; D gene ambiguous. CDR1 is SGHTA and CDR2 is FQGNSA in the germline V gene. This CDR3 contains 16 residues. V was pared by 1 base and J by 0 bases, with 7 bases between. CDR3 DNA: TGTGCCAGCAGCTTAGGGGGAGGCTCCTATAATTCACCCCTCCACTTT. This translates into CASSLGGGSYNSPLHF.

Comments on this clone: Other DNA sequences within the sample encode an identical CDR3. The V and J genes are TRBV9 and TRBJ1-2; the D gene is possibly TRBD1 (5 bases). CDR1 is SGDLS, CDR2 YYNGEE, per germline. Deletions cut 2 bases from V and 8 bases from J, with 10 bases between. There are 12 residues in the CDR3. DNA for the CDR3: TGTGCCAGCAGCGTGCAGGGAGGAGGCTACACCTTC. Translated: CASSVQGGGYTF.

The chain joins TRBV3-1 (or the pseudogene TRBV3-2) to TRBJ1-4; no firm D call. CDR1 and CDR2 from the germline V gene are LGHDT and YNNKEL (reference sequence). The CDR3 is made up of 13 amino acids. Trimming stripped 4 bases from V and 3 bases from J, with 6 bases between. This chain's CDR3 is CASSRGANEKLFF. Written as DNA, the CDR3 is TGTGCCAGCAGCCGGGGAGCTAATGAAAAACTGTTTTTT.

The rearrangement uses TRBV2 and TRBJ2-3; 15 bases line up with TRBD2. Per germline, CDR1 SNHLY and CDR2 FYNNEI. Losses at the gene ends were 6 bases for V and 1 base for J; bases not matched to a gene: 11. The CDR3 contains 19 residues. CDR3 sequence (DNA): TGTGCCAGCAGACCCAGGACTAGCGGGGGGGCCGGGGGCACAGATACGCAGTATTTT. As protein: CASRPRTSGGAGGTDTQYF.

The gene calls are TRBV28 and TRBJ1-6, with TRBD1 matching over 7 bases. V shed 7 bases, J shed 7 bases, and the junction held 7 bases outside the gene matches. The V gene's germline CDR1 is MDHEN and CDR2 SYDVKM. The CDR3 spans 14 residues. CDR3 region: CASITGDRNSPLHF. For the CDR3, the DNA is TGTGCCAGCATAACAGGGGATAGGAATTCACCCCTCCACTTT.

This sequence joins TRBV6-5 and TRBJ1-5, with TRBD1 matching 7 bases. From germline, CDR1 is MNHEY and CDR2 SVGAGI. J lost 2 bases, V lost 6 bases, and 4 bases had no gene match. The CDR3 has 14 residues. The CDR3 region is CASRGTARNQPQHF. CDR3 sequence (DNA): TGTGCCAGCAGGGGGACAGCCCGCAATCAGCCCCAGCATTTT.

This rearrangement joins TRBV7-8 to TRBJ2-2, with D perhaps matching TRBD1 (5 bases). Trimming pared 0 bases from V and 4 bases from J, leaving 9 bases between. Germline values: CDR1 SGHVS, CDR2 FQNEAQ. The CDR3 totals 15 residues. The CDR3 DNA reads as TGTGCCAGCAGCTTAGCTGGGGCTCGCACCGGGGAGCTGTTTTTT. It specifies CASSLAGARTGELFF.

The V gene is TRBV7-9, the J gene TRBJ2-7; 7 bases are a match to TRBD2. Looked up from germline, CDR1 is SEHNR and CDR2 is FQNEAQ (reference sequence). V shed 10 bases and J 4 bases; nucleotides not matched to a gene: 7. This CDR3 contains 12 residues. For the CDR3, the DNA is TGTGCCACCGGGGGAGCGGGGTACGAGCAGTACTTC. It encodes CATGGAGYEQYF.

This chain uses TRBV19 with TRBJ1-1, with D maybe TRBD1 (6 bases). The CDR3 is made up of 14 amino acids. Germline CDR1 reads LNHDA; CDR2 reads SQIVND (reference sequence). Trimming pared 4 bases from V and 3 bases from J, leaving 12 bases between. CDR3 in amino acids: CASSTGQSYTEAFF. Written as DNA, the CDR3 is TGTGCCAGTAGTACCGGACAGAGCTACACTGAAGCTTTCTTT.

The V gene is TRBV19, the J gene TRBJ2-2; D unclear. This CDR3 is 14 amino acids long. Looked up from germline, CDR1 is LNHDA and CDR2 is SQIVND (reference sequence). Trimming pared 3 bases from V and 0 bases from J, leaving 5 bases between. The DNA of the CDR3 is TGTGCCAGTAGTATTTATACGAACACCGGGGAGCTGTTTTTT. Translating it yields CASSIYTNTGELFF.

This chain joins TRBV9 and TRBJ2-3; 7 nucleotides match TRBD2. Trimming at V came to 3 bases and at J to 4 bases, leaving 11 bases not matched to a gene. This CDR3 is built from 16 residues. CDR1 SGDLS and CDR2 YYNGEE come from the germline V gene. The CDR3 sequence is CASSGSGVASADTQYF. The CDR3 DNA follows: TGTGCCAGCAGCGGAAGCGGGGTCGCAAGCGCAGATACGCAGTATTTT. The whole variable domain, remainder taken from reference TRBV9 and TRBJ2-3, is DSGVTQTPKHLITATGQRVTLRCSPRSGDLSVYWYQQSLDQGLQFLIQYYNGEERAKGNILERFSAQQFPDLHSELNLSSLELGDSALYFCASSGSGVASADTQYFGPGTRLTVL.